Sequencing of this T cell receptor beta chain was carried out in a study of T cells in Graves' hyperthyroidism and ophthalmopathy. Study-wide context: Peripheral blood collection took place at initial diagnosis, before any treatment.

The ends were cut back, 4 bases at V and 6 bases at J, with 7 bases in the middle. The CDR3 contains 12 residues. CDR1 SNHLY and CDR2 FYNNEI come from the germline V gene. The CDR3 regions of TCR beta were amplified from RNA transcripts. The TCR CDR3 first-round RT-PCR relied on the HTBI primer set. TCRdb redid the calling of the multiplex PCR reads with MiXCR, one entry per CDR3 protein. The sample includes more than 350,000 distinct CDR3 sequences, about 15% of them seen just once. Study observations and caveats: Among thyroid clonotypes expanded above 0.001, most also appeared in blood. Prediction of ophthalmopathy progression came a median 6.5 months pre-onset.

Fresh peripheral blood, about 9.6 ml, yielded the PBMCs. This clonotype is a singleton in its sample. Its antigen is not identified. The receptor was isolated from a young woman with Graves' hyperthyroidism. Sample: blood. The rearrangement links TRBV2 to TRBJ1-5; no clear D gene. CDR3 region: CASSALGQPQHF. The CDR3 DNA reads as TGTGCCAGCAGTGCGTTGGGTCAGCCCCAGCATTTT. The complete variable domain, with remaining parts taken from reference TRBV2 and TRBJ1-5, reads EPEVTQTPSHQVTQMGQEVILRCVPISNHLYFYWYRQILGQKVEFLVSFYNNEISEKSEIFDDQFSVERPDGSNFTLKIRSTKLEDSAMYFCASSALGQPQHFGDGTRLSIL.